The entry that follows covers one T cell receptor (beta chain) sequence. J gave up 4 bases and V 4 bases, and 6 bases lay outside the gene matches. This CDR3 comprises 14 residues. In germline, CDR1 is LNHDA, CDR2 SQIVND (reference sequence). The TCR-sequenced patients were a few responders to pembrolizumab. The data stem from a study of PD-1 blockade in mismatch repair-deficient tumors. TCRdb's copy holds only in-frame clones and misses some; the assay was immunoSEQ multiplex PCR. This repertoire shows 100,000 to 150,000 clones, roughly 90% found once; its top ten account for 10% to 15%. The starting material was peripheral blood, obtained almost 74 weeks after starting pembrolizumab. The TCR comes from an adult with mismatch repair-deficient cancer. The gene calls are TRBV19 and TRBJ2-7; 8 nucleotides line up with TRBD1. For the CDR3, the DNA is TGTGCCAGTAGTAGCCCGGACAGGGCGTACGAGCAGTACTTC. Translating it yields CASSSPDRAYEQYF.